Each of the 23 T cell receptor beta chains below was sequenced from the same sample in a study of shared clonotypes between healthy human individuals. Sequenced by immunoSEQ multiplex PCR; TCRdb stores in-frame clones only, minus some. The sample comprises approximately 460,000 clones, more than 70% of which are singletons, and approximately 12% rests with the top ten. Sequencing input: PBMCs. Receptors originate from a woman between 40 and 55 years old in good health. Some clones in this sample may be carry-over from other donors' samples.

This clone was seen only a few times. V is TRBV7-2 and J is TRBJ2-1; TRBD2 matches at 9 bases. The CDR3 is 15 amino acids. The germline gives CDR1 SGHTA, CDR2 FQGNSA. V lost 6 bases, J lost 7 bases, and 10 bases stayed unmatched. CDR3 coding DNA: TGTGCCAGCAGATTAAGTAGCGGGAGTCAAAATGAGCAGTTCTTC. The encoded protein is CASRLSSGSQNEQFF.

The chain joins TRBV11-1 to TRBJ1-1; D is undetermined. From germline, CDR1 is SGHAT and CDR2 FQDESV (reference sequence). This CDR3 is 15 amino acids long. V lost 1 base and J 8 bases, leaving 17 bases between the germline ends. The DNA of the CDR3 is TGTGCCAGCAGCTTAGAACCTCTGGAGGATTCGGAAGCTTTCTTT. This translates into CASSLEPLEDSEAFF.

This clone was observed a single time. A far larger clone is a single base away, which makes a read error likely. The rearrangement uses TRBV2 and TRBJ1-5; possible D gene TRBD1, 6 bases. Germline values: CDR1 SNHLY, CDR2 FYNNEI. The CDR3 sequence is 13 residues long. CDR3 coding DNA: TGTGCCGGCAGAGGGGACAACAATCAGCCCCAGCATTTT. Translating it yields CAGRGDNNQPQHF.

The chain employs TRBV27 and TRBJ2-7, with 12 bases that match TRBD1. CDR1 MNHEY and CDR2 SMNVEV come from the germline V gene (reference sequence). Trimming cost V 5 bases and J 6 bases; bases outside gene matches: 11. This CDR3 contains 16 residues. CDR3 sequence: CASSKGTGGNVLEQYF. CDR3 DNA sequence: TGTGCCAGCAGTAAAGGGACAGGGGGCAATGTGCTCGAGCAGTACTTC.

The chain uses TRBV6-1 and TRBJ2-7; 8 bases align to TRBD2. Trimming cost V 6 bases and J 9 bases; bases outside gene matches: 13. Germline-derived CDR1 and CDR2 are MNHNS and SASEGT. The CDR3 covers 14 residues. The CDR3 is CASSGGVAGIRQYF. The CDR3 region has the DNA TGTGCCAGCAGCGGGGGCGTAGCGGGAATACGGCAGTACTTC.

V is TRBV7-2 and J is TRBJ2-7; 7 positions agree with TRBD2. Looked up from germline, CDR1 is SGHTA and CDR2 is FQGNSA. The CDR3 is 16 amino acids. Germline trimming cut 5 bases from V and 0 bases from J; bases unmatched to any gene: 10. Written as DNA, the CDR3 is TGTGCCAGCAGCCCGCGCTCTAGCGGAAGCTCCTACGAGCAGTACTTC. It specifies CASSPRSSGSSYEQYF.

V usage is TRBV30 and J usage is TRBJ2-5; 11 nucleotides match TRBD2. Trimming took 1 base from V and 7 from J; bases not matched to a gene: 8. This CDR3 is 15 amino acids long. Germline lookup yields CDR1 GTSNPN and CDR2 SVGIG (reference sequence). The CDR3 DNA is TGTGCCTGGAGTGCGGGGACTAGCGGCTTGGCGACCCAGTACTTC. Protein product: CAWSAGTSGLATQYF.

The rearrangement uses TRBV18 and TRBJ2-2, with D possibly being TRBD1 (6 bases). CDR3 size: 14 residues. The V and J ends lost 6 bases and 3 bases respectively, with 11 bases between them. The V gene's germline CDR1 is KGHSH and CDR2 LQKENI. The DNA for the CDR3 is TGTGCCAGCTCTTCAGGGGCGGACACCGGGGAGCTGTTTTTT. Its translation: CASSSGADTGELFF.

In regard to this clone: This likely traces to a read error, being one base from a far larger clone. CDR3 bases: TGTGTCAGCAGCTTACGGGAATGGGAGACCCAGTACTTC. Translated, it gives CVSSLREWETQYF. This sequence joins TRBV7-9 and TRBJ2-5, with D possibly being TRBD2 (5 bases). This CDR3 has 13 residues. Germline assignment: CDR1 SEHNR and CDR2 FQNEAQ (reference sequence).

This clone was counted once. The chain uses TRBV5-1 and TRBJ1-3; D may be TRBD1 (5 bases). The V and J ends lost 0 bases and 3 bases respectively, with 7 bases between them. The CDR3 runs 14 residues. The germline V gene encodes CDR1 SGHRS and CDR2 YFSETQ. CDR3: CASSLEGFGNTIYF. The CDR3 nucleotides are TGCGCCAGCAGCTTGGAGGGGTTTGGAAACACCATATATTTT.

The gene calls are TRBV11-1 and TRBJ2-3; tentatively, D is TRBD1 or TRBD2 (5 bases each). The CDR3 is 14 amino acids. Germline V CDR1 and CDR2: SGHAT, FQDESV (reference sequence). The germline V and J ends were trimmed by 7 bases and 2 bases, with 13 bases remaining between them. Here the CDR3 reads CASTPPGLTDTQYF. The CDR3 nucleotides read TGTGCCAGCACCCCTCCGGGGCTCACAGATACGCAGTATTTT.

This clone was found once. The chain couples TRBV6-4 to TRBJ2-3; 9 nucleotides agree with TRBD2. The ends lost 6 bases at V and 0 bases at J; junction bases unmatched: 1. Germline assignment: CDR1 MRHNA and CDR2 SNTAGT. CDR3 length: 14 amino acids. In DNA, the CDR3 is TGTGCCAGCAGCACTAGCGGGAGCACAGATACGCAGTATTTT. Protein product: CASSTSGSTDTQYF.

The CDR3 DNA reads TGTGCCAGCAGTCCCAGCGGTGAGGACTACGAGCAGTACTTC. This sequence encodes CASSPSGEDYEQYF. The chain links TRBV28 to TRBJ2-7; D is perhaps TRBD2 (5 bases). The CDR3 runs 14 residues. The V end lost 5 bases, the J end lost 3 bases, and 14 bases lay between the germline ends. Germline-derived CDR1 and CDR2 are MDHEN and SYDVKM.

The chain is built from TRBV11-2 and TRBJ2-1; 13 bases match TRBD2. The CDR3 has 20 residues. CDR1 and CDR2 (germline): SGHAT, FQNNGV. Trimming cost V 0 bases and J 0 bases; bases outside gene matches: 8. The CDR3 DNA reads as TGTGCCAGCAGCTTAGACGGGGCGGGACTAGCGGGACCCTCCTACAATGAGCAGTTCTTC. This translates into CASSLDGAGLAGPSYNEQFF.

This clone was counted at least ten times. This chain links TRBV18 with TRBJ2-3; 8 nucleotides align to TRBD1. CDR3 length equals 14 residues. With 5 bases clipped from V and 6 bases from J, the junction kept 7 bases outside the gene matches. CDR1 KGHSH and CDR2 LQKENI come from the germline V gene. CDR3 region: CASSSLTGEDTQYF. CDR3 sequence (DNA): TGTGCCAGCTCATCTCTGACAGGGGAGGATACGCAGTATTTT.

The rearrangement links TRBV6-1 to TRBJ1-2; 8 bases line up with TRBD1. The CDR3 loop spans 15 amino acids. V lost 6 bases and J lost 0; bases outside the gene matches: 6. The germline gives CDR1 MNHNS, CDR2 SASEGT. The CDR3 bases are TGTGCCAGCAGCTGGACAGGGCCCTCTAACTATGGCTACACCTTC. This codes for CASSWTGPSNYGYTF.

The chain carries TRBV11-2 and TRBJ1-2; D is unclear. V was trimmed by 1 base and J by 7 bases, leaving 19 bases between them. This CDR3 comprises 16 residues. Germline V gives CDR1 SGHAT, CDR2 FQNNGV. This CDR3 reads CASSLGLAQLMAGYTF. The CDR3 coding sequence is TGTGCCAGCAGCTTAGGGTTGGCCCAACTGATGGCTGGCTACACCTTC.

V is TRBV2 and J is TRBJ2-7; 10 bases line up with TRBD2. The CDR3 contains 13 residues. V dropped 9 bases and J dropped 7; count of bases not matched to a gene: 9. Germline assignment: CDR1 SNHLY and CDR2 FYNNEI. The CDR3 sequence: CAREREGTGEQYF. CDR3 nucleotide sequence: TGTGCCAGAGAGCGGGAGGGGACGGGAGAGCAGTACTTC.

This sequence joins TRBV5-4 and TRBJ2-1; D remains ambiguous. Trimming shortened V by 3 bases and J by 6 bases, and 10 bases separated the two germline ends. Germline V gene sequence: CDR1 SGHNT, CDR2 YYREEE (reference sequence). This CDR3 contains 13 residues. The CDR3 DNA sequence: TGTGCCAGCAGCTCTCCAGCTTCCAATGAGCAGTTCTTC. This codes for CASSSPASNEQFF.

The rearrangement links TRBV29-1 to TRBJ2-3, with 7 bases matching TRBD2. The CDR3 covers 11 residues. Trimming removed 4 bases from V and 5 bases from J; junction bases left unmatched: 0. Germline V gene lookup returns CDR1 SQVTM and CDR2 ANQGSEA. The CDR3 DNA sequence: TGCAGCGTTGGGGAGGGAGATACGCAGTATTTT. Translation gives CSVGEGDTQYF.

The DNA for the CDR3 is TGTGCCACCAGCAGAGAACAGGGGACAACTAATGAAAAACTGTTTTTT. Amino acid sequence: CATSREQGTTNEKLFF. The rearrangement joins TRBV15 to TRBJ1-4; 7 bases agree with TRBD1. Germline-derived CDR1 and CDR2 are LNHNV and YYDKDF (reference sequence). The CDR3 is made up of 16 amino acids. V shed 0 bases and J 0 bases; nucleotides not matched to a gene: 1.

The V gene is TRBV6-5, the J gene TRBJ1-4; 8 nucleotides line up with TRBD1. Trimming cost V 6 bases and J 5 bases; bases outside gene matches: 5. The CDR3 sequence is 14 residues long. CDR1 MNHEY and CDR2 SVGAGI come from the germline V gene. CDR3 sequence: CASRGQVLNEKLFF. Written as DNA, the CDR3 is TGTGCCAGCAGGGGACAGGTTCTAAATGAAAAACTGTTTTTT.

This chain links TRBV13 with TRBJ1-1; no definite D call. Trimming pared 4 bases from V and 7 bases from J, leaving 13 bases between. Germline values: CDR1 PRHDT, CDR2 FYEKMQ (reference sequence). The CDR3 extends over 13 amino acids. CDR3 nucleotide sequence: TGTGCCAGCAGCTCGACACATCGGAGTGAAGCTTTCTTT. It yields the protein CASSSTHRSEAFF.